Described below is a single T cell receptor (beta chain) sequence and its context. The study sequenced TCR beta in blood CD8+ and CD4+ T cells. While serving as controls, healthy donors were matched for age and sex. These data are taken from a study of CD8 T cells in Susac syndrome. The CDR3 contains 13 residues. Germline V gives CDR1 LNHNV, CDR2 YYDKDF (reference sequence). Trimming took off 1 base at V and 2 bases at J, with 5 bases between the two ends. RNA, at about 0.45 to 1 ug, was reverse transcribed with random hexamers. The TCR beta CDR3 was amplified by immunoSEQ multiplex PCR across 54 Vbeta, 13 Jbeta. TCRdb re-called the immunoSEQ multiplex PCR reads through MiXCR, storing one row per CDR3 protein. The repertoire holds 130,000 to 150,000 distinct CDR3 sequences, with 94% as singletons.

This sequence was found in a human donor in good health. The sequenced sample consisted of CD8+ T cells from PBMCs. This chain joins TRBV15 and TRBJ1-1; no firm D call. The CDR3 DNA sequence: TGTGCCACCAGCAGAGCTCACAACACTGAAGCTTTCTTT. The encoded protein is CATSRAHNTEAFF.